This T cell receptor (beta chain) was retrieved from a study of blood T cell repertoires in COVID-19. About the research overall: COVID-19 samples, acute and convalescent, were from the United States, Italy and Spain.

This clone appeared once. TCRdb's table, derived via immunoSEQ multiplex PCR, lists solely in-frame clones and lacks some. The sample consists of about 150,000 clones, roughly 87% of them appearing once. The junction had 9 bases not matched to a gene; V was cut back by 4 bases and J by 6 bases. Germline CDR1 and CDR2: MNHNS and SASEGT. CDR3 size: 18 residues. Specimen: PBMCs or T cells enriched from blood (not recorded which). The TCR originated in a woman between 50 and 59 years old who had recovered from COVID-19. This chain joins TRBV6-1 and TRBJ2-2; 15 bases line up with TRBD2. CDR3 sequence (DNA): TGTGCCAGCAGTGGAGTGGGACTAGCGGGAGGAGCGGCCGGGGAGCTGTTTTTT. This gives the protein CASSGVGLAGGAAGELFF.